Below, 16 T cell receptor beta chains from the same sample are listed, as sequenced in a study of siplizumab effects on memory and regulatory T cells. TCRdb's table, derived via immunoSEQ multiplex PCR, lists solely in-frame clones and lacks some. The top ten clones hold approximately 15% of a sample with 75,000 to 95,000 clones, more than 80% of them seen once. Sequencing input: CD4+ T cells sorted from blood. These receptors were collected from a human donor in good health.

The gene calls are TRBV27 and TRBJ2-3; 9 bases line up with TRBD2. With 2 bases clipped from V and 0 bases from J, the junction kept 6 bases outside the gene matches. Germline-derived CDR1 and CDR2 are MNHEY and SMNVEV (reference sequence). CDR3 size: 17 residues. The DNA for the CDR3 is TGTGCCAGCAGTTTAGGCTCAGGGACTAGCAGCACAGATACGCAGTATTTT. Translation: CASSLGSGTSSTDTQYF.

CDR3 coding DNA: TGCGCCAGCAGCCAAGCGGGACAGGGGGGCACAGATACGCAGTATTTT. This encodes CASSQAGQGGTDTQYF. V and J are TRBV4-1 and TRBJ2-3, with 11 nucleotides matching TRBD1. The CDR3 length is 16 residues. With 1 base clipped from V and 1 base from J, the junction kept 1 base outside the gene matches. Germline lookup yields CDR1 MGHRA and CDR2 YSYEKL.

V usage is TRBV14 and J usage is TRBJ2-1; D not certain. Deletions cut 5 bases from V and 4 bases from J, with 9 bases between. The CDR3 runs to 13 residues. CDR1 SGHDN and CDR2 FVKESK come from the germline V gene. The CDR3 nucleotides read TGTGCCAGCAGCTTTCAAGGGTACAATGAGCAGTTCTTC. The encoded protein is CASSFQGYNEQFF.

The chain recombines TRBV29-1 with TRBJ1-1; D is unresolved. Germline V CDR1 and CDR2: SQVTM, ANQGSEA. With 4 bases removed from V and 1 base from J, the gap between germline ends came to 10 bases. The CDR3 is 13 residues long. This CDR3 is CSVAQRTNTEAFF. The CDR3 DNA is TGCAGCGTTGCACAGAGGACGAACACTGAAGCTTTCTTT.

The rearrangement uses TRBV19 and TRBJ1-4, with D uncertain. Germline V gene sequence: CDR1 LNHDA, CDR2 SQIVND (reference sequence). With 1 base removed from V and 1 base from J, the gap between germline ends came to 10 bases. CDR3 length: 16 amino acids. CDR3 sequence (DNA): TGTGCCAGTAGTATAGGGCCCTCGCGAACTAATGAAAAACTGTTTTTT. Residues: CASSIGPSRTNEKLFF.

The chain has TRBV12-5 and TRBJ1-2, with D perhaps matching TRBD1 (5 bases). The CDR3 spans 17 residues. V shed 0 bases and J shed 6 bases, with 20 bases lying between them. Germline assignment: CDR1 LGHNT and CDR2 FRNRAP. CDR3 coding DNA: TGTGCTAGTGGTTTGGTACAGGTGACACCCTCCGCGCATGGCTACACCTTC. Amino acids: CASGLVQVTPSAHGYTF.

This sequence joins TRBV21-1 and TRBJ2-1; TRBD1 reflects the table's D call only, with no check against the DNA. TRBV21-1 is listed as a pseudogene. This CDR3 contains 15 residues. The CDR3: CASPGDRCCYNEQFF. CDR3 DNA sequence: TGTGCCAGCCCCGGGGACAGATGTTGCTACAATGAGCAGTTCTTC.

The chain carries TRBV6-6 and TRBJ1-2; D remains unclear. Germline values: CDR1 MNHNY, CDR2 SVGAGI (reference sequence). The germline V and J ends were trimmed by 4 bases and 2 bases, with 8 bases remaining between them. The CDR3 covers 13 residues. The DNA for the CDR3 is TGTGCCAGCAGTTCTCTCAGAAACTATGGCTACACCTTC. This translates into CASSSLRNYGYTF.

This clone was seen a few times. This chain connects TRBV4-2 to TRBJ2-1; D is uncertain. Trimming removed 2 bases from V and 9 bases from J, with 11 bases in between. This CDR3 is built from 13 residues. Germline V gene data show CDR1 as LGHNA and CDR2 as YNFKEQ. The CDR3 loop reads CASSQPQYPEQFF. The CDR3 bases are TGTGCCAGCAGCCAACCCCAATATCCTGAGCAGTTCTTC.

The gene calls are TRBV4-3 and TRBJ2-1, with TRBD2 identical over 9 bases. The germline V gene has CDR1 LGHNA and CDR2 YSLEER. After removal of 0 bases from V and 0 bases from J, the junction contained 6 bases not matched to a gene. The CDR3 totals 18 residues. DNA for the CDR3: TGCGCCAGCAGCCAAGATAACCTAGCGGGACCCTCCTACAATGAGCAGTTCTTC. It encodes CASSQDNLAGPSYNEQFF.

CDR3 sequence (DNA): TGTGCCAGCAGCGTAGGGGGGAGCTCCGGAGAGACCCAGTACTTC. It specifies CASSVGGSSGETQYF. The chain uses TRBV9 and TRBJ2-5, with D perhaps matching TRBD1 or TRBD2 (5 bases each). This CDR3 comprises 15 residues. Trimming stripped 0 bases from V and 4 bases from J, with 13 bases between. CDR1 SGDLS and CDR2 YYNGEE come from the germline V gene.

The chain uses TRBV14 and TRBJ2-7; possible D gene TRBD2, 6 bases. The CDR3 has 13 residues. CDR1 SGHDN and CDR2 FVKESK come from the germline V gene. Trimming left V 4 bases short and J 9 bases short, with 16 bases between. The CDR3 region is CASSPSGGSGQYF. For the CDR3, the DNA is TGTGCCAGCAGCCCCTCTGGGGGGAGTGGGCAGTACTTC.

This chain's CDR3 is CASVQLYEQYF. The CDR3 DNA reads as TGTGCCAGCGTGCAGCTCTACGAGCAGTACTTC. The chain combines TRBV6-1 with TRBJ2-7; no reliable D call. CDR1 MNHNS and CDR2 SASEGT come from the germline V gene. Trimming shortened V by 8 bases and J by 3 bases, and 8 bases separated the two germline ends. The CDR3 consists of 11 residues.

V usage is TRBV13 and J usage is TRBJ2-1, with TRBD2 identical over 13 bases. Germline loops: CDR1 PRHDT, CDR2 FYEKMQ (reference sequence). V dropped 2 bases and J dropped 13; count of bases not matched to a gene: 14. The CDR3 spans 17 residues. The CDR3 loop is CASSLTTSGRKGPGQFF. Here the CDR3 DNA reads TGTGCCAGCAGCTTAACGACTAGCGGGAGGAAGGGACCTGGCCAGTTCTTC.

The V call is TRBV6-1, the J call TRBJ1-2; D is ambiguous. The CDR3 covers 14 residues. Germline lookup yields CDR1 MNHNS and CDR2 SASEGT. V shed 0 bases and J shed 0 bases, with 5 bases lying between them. The CDR3 protein is CASSEAIANYGYTF. CDR3 sequence (DNA): TGTGCCAGCAGTGAAGCAATAGCTAACTATGGCTACACCTTC.

This chain connects TRBV18 to TRBJ2-1, with D uncertain. Germline CDR1 is KGHSH and CDR2 is LQKENI. The CDR3 is 11 amino acids. V was pared by 5 bases and J by 7 bases, with 6 bases between. This chain's CDR3 is CASSNTNEQFF. The CDR3 coding sequence is TGTGCCAGCTCAAATACAAATGAGCAGTTCTTC.